This T cell receptor (beta chain) comes out of a study of cytomegalovirus exposure and HLA in healthy donors. PCR employed 60 Vbeta and 13 Jbeta primers. The data were produced by immunoSEQ multiplex PCR, yet TCRdb's version contains in-frame clones alone and is incomplete. The profile shows 100,000 or so clones, 75% to 80% of them singletons. The V gene's germline CDR1 is SQVTM and CDR2 ANQGSEA. The CDR3 is 13 amino acids. V lost 5 bases and J 6 bases, leaving 14 bases between the germline ends. V is TRBV29-1 and J is TRBJ2-1; no clear D gene. The TCR comes from a middle-aged woman in good health and CMV-seropositive. Sequencing was done on a sample of PBMCs. In DNA form, the CDR3 reads TGCAGCGTTCGGGTAGCCTCTACCAATGAGCAGTTCTTC. Translated: CSVRVASTNEQFF.